The next 8 T cell receptor beta chains were all read from a single sample in a study of circulating CD8 cells and anti-PD-1 response in melanoma. Each library started from about 14 ng of total RNA using the QIAseq Immune Repertoire TCR panel. MiXCR, run by TCRdb on the reads, gives a single entry per CDR3 protein. This sample has about 2,000 distinct CDR3 sequences, with about 7.8% found just once. Live CD3+CD8+TCRalphabeta+ cells were sorted into four subsets by PD-1 and/or TIGIT. The sequenced sample was CD8+ T cells from PBMCs, obtained at baseline or after one month of anti-PD-1 therapy (not recorded which). These receptors were taken from a human donor with melanoma.

This clonotype is judged medium-sized. V is TRBV27 and J is TRBJ1-5; 8 positions agree with TRBD1. Germline values: CDR1 MNHEY, CDR2 SMNVEV (reference sequence). V was clipped by 6 bases and J by 2 bases; unmatched bases: 6. The CDR3 has 15 residues. The CDR3 loop reads CASSLDRGGNQPQHF. Here the CDR3 DNA reads TGTGCCAGCAGCCTTGACAGGGGAGGCAATCAGCCCCAGCATTTT.

By proportion, this clonotype is medium-sized (0.01 to 0.1%). The chain couples TRBV4-3 to TRBJ2-1; 10 nucleotides agree with TRBD2. V lost 1 base to trimming and J lost 4 bases; unmatched junction nucleotides: 1. Germline CDR1 LGHNA, CDR2 YSLEER. The CDR3 extends over 15 amino acids. The DNA of the CDR3 is TGCGCCAGCAGCCAAGGGACTAGCGGTTACAATGAGCAGTTCTTC. It is translated as CASSQGTSGYNEQFF.

By proportion, this clonotype is medium-sized. The V and J genes are TRBV28 and TRBJ2-7; D could derive from TRBD1 or TRBD2 (5 bases each). Germline CDR1 and CDR2: MDHEN and SYDVKM. This CDR3 has 14 residues. V lost 5 bases and J 3 bases, leaving 14 bases between the germline ends. For the CDR3, the DNA is TGTGCCAGCAGTCCCCCCGGGACCAGCTACGAGCAGTACTTC. Amino acids: CASSPPGTSYEQYF.

This clonotype is medium-sized by share. The chain has TRBV13 and TRBJ2-5, with 9 nucleotides matching TRBD2. Germline V lookup: CDR1 PRHDT, CDR2 FYEKMQ (reference sequence). V was pared by 3 bases and J by 3 bases, with 8 bases of the junction left unmatched. This CDR3 comprises 16 residues. The CDR3 protein is CASSFAMAGGEETQYF. The CDR3 coding sequence is TGTGCCAGCAGCTTCGCTATGGCGGGAGGGGAAGAGACCCAGTACTTC.

This clonotype is judged medium-sized (0.01 to 0.1%). V gene TRBV28 combines with J gene TRBJ2-3, with 8 nucleotides matching TRBD2. Germline-derived CDR1 and CDR2 are MDHEN and SYDVKM. The CDR3 loop spans 16 amino acids. V dropped 4 bases and J dropped 6; count of bases not matched to a gene: 12. CDR3 nucleotide sequence: TGTGCCAGCAGTTCCCCCGCGGGGGGAGGGTTGGATACGCAGTATTTT. Residues: CASSSPAGGGLDTQYF.

The table lists this clonotype with a few counts. This sequence joins TRBV27 and TRBJ2-7; a possible D gene is TRBD1 (6 bases). This CDR3 is 16 amino acids long. Trimming removed 3 bases from V and 2 bases from J, with 17 bases in between. Germline CDR1 and CDR2: MNHEY and SMNVEV (reference sequence). CDR3 sequence reads: CASSLSFRDNPYEQYF. CDR3 in DNA: TGTGCCAGCAGTTTGTCCTTCCGGGACAATCCCTACGAGCAGTACTTC.

Relative to its sample, this clonotype is medium-sized. V is TRBV21-1 and J is TRBJ2-2; the D call of TRBD2 is as the table states it, not checked on the DNA. TRBV21-1 is listed as a pseudogene. There are 16 residues in the CDR3. CDR3 sequence: CASTQTGGRYTGELFF. Written as DNA, the CDR3 is TGTGCCAGCACCCAGACCGGAGGGAGATACACCGGGGAGCTGTTTTTT.

By sample share, this clonotype is medium-sized. V is TRBV9 and J is TRBJ2-1; 8 nucleotides line up with TRBD1. The germline V gene has CDR1 SGDLS and CDR2 YYNGEE. V lost 2 bases to trimming and J lost 3 bases; unmatched junction nucleotides: 4. This CDR3 is 15 amino acids long. This chain's CDR3 is CASSVGQDLYNEQFF. As DNA, the CDR3 is TGTGCCAGCAGCGTGGGACAGGACCTCTACAATGAGCAGTTCTTC.